The 30 T cell receptor beta chains reported below all come from one sample, sequenced in a study of tumor and adjacent non-tumor tissue in lung cancer (dated 2018 in TCRdb). The receptor library was made with multiplex PCR. TCRdb shows the sequencer as Illumina HiSeq 2500. TCRbeta libraries were constructed through three rounds of nested PCR with primers (Table S4) according to protocols adapted from ARM-PCR. Using fastp trimming at Q25 and MiXCR clonotype assembly, TCRdb reanalyzed the public sequencing data and kept in-frame beta chains. CDR3 protein duplicates are merged, each entry listing the most common genes and DNA. The sample table shows under 150,000 distinct CDR3 sequences, and 66% are seen once. The ten biggest clones cover around 13% of the sample. RNA was isolated from bulk, unsorted tissue, and RNA quality was assessed with a NanoDrop ND-1000 and an Agilent 2100. The source material was lung tumor tissue. These receptors were taken from a man aged 25 to 40 with non-small cell lung cancer.

In the case of this clonotype: As the CDR3 is not closed by the conserved phenylalanine or tryptophan, this likely results from a read error. This chain uses TRBV4-1 with TRBJ1-1; D remains unclear. From germline, CDR1 is MGHRA and CDR2 YSYEKL. CDR3 length: 13 amino acids. CDR3 DNA: TGCACCAGCAGCCAAGGCTCAGTTACTGAAGCTTTCCTT. This translates into CTSSQGSVTEAFL.

Comments on this clonotype: The germline gene is not matched at one end of the junction; a read error may be the cause. The chain couples TRBV6-5 to TRBJ1-1; D is ambiguous. Looked up from germline, CDR1 is MNHEY and CDR2 is SVGAGI. The CDR3 runs to 16 residues. The CDR3 sequence is CASSYKTGRPTTEAVF. The CDR3 coding sequence is TGTGCCAGCAGTTATAAGACCGGAAGACCGACCACTGAAGCTGTCTTT.

Of note for this clonotype: The junction differs from germline at one of its ends, possibly a read error. The chain has TRBV4-1 and TRBJ2-4, with 8 bases lining up with TRBD1. The V gene's germline CDR1 is MGHRA and CDR2 YSYEKL. The CDR3 extends over 16 amino acids. The CDR3 here is CASSQMTGESQNIQYF. The CDR3 DNA reads as TGCGCCAGCAGCCAGATGACAGGGGAATCCCAAAACATCCAGTACTTC.

Of note for this clonotype: The CDR3 end shows no conserved phenylalanine or tryptophan, and so a read error is likely. It is unclear where the CDR3 begins or ends on the DNA, so no DNA is shown, and the CDR3 is as TCRdb lists it. The gene calls are TRBV11-3 and TRBJ2-1. The CDR3 adds up to 13 amino acids, both ends counted. Germline values: CDR1 SGHNT, CDR2 YENEEA. The CDR3 sequence is CACSPTPGNERFI.

As for this clonotype: The junction departs from the called germline gene at one end, perhaps through a read error. The CDR3 sequence is CAVSESGQSNSPLHF. CDR3 bases: TGTGCCGTCAGTGAGTCGGGACAGTCAAATTCACCCCTCCACTTT. This chain links TRBV10-3 with TRBJ1-6; TRBD1 aligns across 7 bases. This CDR3 spans 15 amino acids. Looked up from germline, CDR1 is ENHRY and CDR2 is SYGVKD.

As regards this clonotype: Since no conserved phenylalanine or tryptophan closes the CDR3, a read error is the likely cause. The V gene is TRBV25-1, the J gene TRBJ1-5; a weak D match, TRBD1 (5 bases). The CDR3 runs to 14 residues. The germline CDR1 and CDR2 sequences are MGHDK and SYGVNS. Trimming cost V 6 bases and J 5 bases, with 14 bases left between them. CDR3 sequence reads: CASSHRQGDQPQHV. For the CDR3, the DNA is TGTGCCAGCAGCCACAGGCAGGGTGATCAGCCCCAGCATGTT.

This clonotype was counted many times. The rearrangement uses TRBV12-3 or TRBV12-4 and TRBJ1-6; possible D gene TRBD1, 5 bases. The CDR3 loop spans 11 amino acids. V lost 1 base and J 15 bases, leaving 7 bases between the germline ends. Here the CDR3 DNA reads TGTGCCAGCAGTTTAGGGACAAGCCTCCACTTT. Protein sequence: CASSLGTSLHF.

Regarding this clonotype: Being one base from a much bigger clone, this may be a read error. Given the absence of the conserved phenylalanine or tryptophan at the CDR3 end, a read error is likely. This chain joins TRBV28 and TRBJ2-7; D is perhaps TRBD2 (5 bases). CDR1 MDHEN and CDR2 SYDVKM come from the germline V gene. Trimming removed 2 bases from V and 6 bases from J, with 14 bases in between. This CDR3 contains 14 residues. The CDR3 loop reads CASSLRESRREQYS. CDR3 sequence (DNA): TGTGCCAGCAGTTTACGGGAATCCCGTCGCGAGCAGTACTCC.

With respect to this clonotype: The CDR3 does not end in the conserved phenylalanine or tryptophan, so this is likely a read error. The chain joins TRBV4-1 to TRBJ1-1; D is unresolved. Germline CDR1 and CDR2: MGHRA and YSYEKL. This CDR3 comprises 14 residues. This chain's CDR3 is CAISQSGLDTEAFS. The CDR3 coding sequence is TGCGCCATCAGCCAATCCGGTCTGGACACTGAAGCTTTCTCT.

The sample holds a few counts of this clonotype. The V call is TRBV5-6, the J call TRBJ1-3, with D unresolved. The CDR3 covers 15 residues. V lost 4 bases and J lost 4, with 15 bases in between. The germline V gene has CDR1 SGHDT and CDR2 YYEEEE. CDR3 in DNA: TGTGCCAGCAGCCGCTACCGGGGAATCGGAAACACCATATATTTT. This codes for CASSRYRGIGNTIYF.

In regard to this clonotype: The junction and the germline gene differ at one end; a read error may be behind it. V usage is TRBV6-2 or TRBV6-3 and J usage is TRBJ2-7, with D uncertain. Germline lookup yields CDR1 MNHEY and CDR2 SVGEGT. The CDR3 contains 12 residues. CDR3 protein: CANKQPSYEQYF. Here the CDR3 DNA reads TGTGCCAACAAGCAGCCTTCCTACGAACAGTACTTC.

The chain carries TRBV20-1 and TRBJ2-1, with TRBD2 matching over 14 bases. The V gene's germline CDR1 is DFQATT and CDR2 SNEGSKA (reference sequence). The CDR3 consists of 18 residues. V dropped 8 bases and J dropped 15; count of bases not matched to a gene: 27. The CDR3 region is CSSSPGLAGGTRYNKRFF. The CDR3 bases are TGCAGTTCCAGCCCCGGACTAGCGGGAGGTACCCGCTACAATAAGCGGTTCTTC.

As to this clonotype: One junction end does not reproduce the germline sequence, and a read error may be involved. The V and J genes are TRBV29-1 and TRBJ2-7; D unresolved. This CDR3 spans 12 amino acids. Germline CDR1 SQVTM, CDR2 ANQGSEA. The DNA of the CDR3 is TGCAGCGTCGCCGAGTCAGTCTACGAGCAATACTTC. Amino acids: CSVAESVYEQYF.

The chain uses TRBV6-5 and TRBJ2-5, with D tentatively TRBD2 (5 bases). Germline V lookup: CDR1 MNHEY, CDR2 SVGAGI. V gave up 0 bases and J gave up 5 bases, with 10 bases separating them. This CDR3 has 14 amino acids. The CDR3 spells CASSYSPGSETQYF. CDR3 bases: TGTGCCAGCAGTTACTCCCCGGGGAGTGAGACCCAGTACTTC.

Worth noting for this clonotype: Sequence at one end of the junction differs from germline and may be a read error. The gene calls are TRBV6-1 and TRBJ2-7; D possibly corresponds to TRBD2 (5 bases). The CDR3 totals 15 residues. Per the germline V gene, CDR1 is MNHNS and CDR2 is SASEGT. The DNA of the CDR3 is TGTGCCAGCACCTCCCCGGAGAGGGCTGCCTACGAGCACTACTTC. Its protein is CASTSPERAAYEHYF.

This clonotype came up many times. The chain combines TRBV29-1 with TRBJ2-7; D gene uncertain. The CDR3 covers 12 residues. CDR1 SQVTM and CDR2 ANQGSEA come from the germline V gene. Trimming shortened V by 2 bases and J by 0 bases, and 5 bases separated the two germline ends. The CDR3 DNA reads as TGCAGCGTTGAATCAAACTCCTACGAGCAGTACTTC. Protein product: CSVESNSYEQYF.

A remark on this clonotype: Germline and junction disagree at one end, which may indicate a read error. The chain employs TRBV11-3 and TRBJ2-2, with D perhaps TRBD1 (6 bases). The length of the CDR3 is 17 residues. Germline V lookup: CDR1 SGHNT, CDR2 YENEEA. The CDR3 loop reads CVSSLVPGTQNTGEPFF. The DNA of the CDR3 is TGTGTCAGCAGCTTAGTACCCGGGACACAGAACACCGGGGAGCCGTTTTTT.

Regarding this clonotype: One base away lies a much larger clone, so this may be a sequencing read error. V usage is TRBV4-1 and J usage is TRBJ1-1; 9 bases map to TRBD1. In germline, CDR1 is MGHRA, CDR2 YSYEKL. This CDR3 comprises 14 residues. CDR3 nucleotide sequence: TGCGTCAGCAGCCGGACAGGGGATTCCACTGAAGCTTTCTTT. Translating gives CVSSRTGDSTEAFF.

The table lists this clonotype with a count of one. This rearrangement joins TRBV29-1 to TRBJ2-3; D call uncertain. Per the germline V gene, CDR1 is SQVTM and CDR2 is ANQGSEA. CDR3 length: 11 amino acids. CDR3 amino acids: CRIGLTDTQYF. The CDR3 region has the DNA TGCAGGATCGGTTTGACAGATACGCAGTATTTT.

The V gene is TRBV13, the J gene TRBJ2-3; D ambiguous. Germline V CDR1 and CDR2: PRHDT, FYEKMQ (reference sequence). The V end was cut by 3 bases, the J end by 5 bases, with 3 bases between. The CDR3 loop spans 11 amino acids. In DNA, the CDR3 is TGTGCCAGCAGCTTCAGAGATACGCAGTATTTT. Translating gives CASSFRDTQYF.

Comment on this clonotype: The junction shows a germline mismatch at one end, possibly a read error. V gene TRBV20-1 combines with J gene TRBJ2-7, with D perhaps matching TRBD1 (6 bases). This CDR3 comprises 15 residues. Germline assignment: CDR1 DFQATT and CDR2 SNEGSKA (reference sequence). The CDR3 coding sequence is TGCGGTGCTTCCGCACCGACAGGCAGCACATACGAGCAGTACTTC. Protein sequence: CGASAPTGSTYEQYF.

Worth noting for this clonotype: A much larger clone differs from this one at a single base, so this may be a read error. V gene TRBV6-5 combines with J gene TRBJ2-2; tentatively, D is TRBD2 (5 bases). Germline CDR1 is MNHEY and CDR2 is SVGAGI. The CDR3 covers 16 residues. CDR3 sequence reads: CASSYSFGRNTGEPFF. The CDR3 DNA is TGTGCCAGCAGTTACTCGTTTGGCAGAAACACCGGGGAGCCGTTTTTT.

Comment on this clonotype: This CDR3 fails to terminate in the conserved phenylalanine or tryptophan, so it likely reflects a read error. The V call is TRBV12-3 or TRBV12-4, the J call TRBJ2-1, with TRBD2 matching over 7 bases. J gave up 8 bases and V 5 bases, and 12 bases lay outside the gene matches. This CDR3 is built from 15 residues. The CDR3 protein is CASSALGGRADEQFL. CDR3 sequence (DNA): TGTGCCAGCAGTGCCCTTGGTGGGAGGGCCGATGAGCAGTTCCTC.

The chain couples TRBV12-3 or TRBV12-4 to TRBJ1-4, with a weak D call TRBD1 (5 bases). The CDR3 totals 14 residues. V shed 7 bases and J shed 4 bases, with 13 bases lying between them. The CDR3 reads CASTEAGHNEKLFF. CDR3 DNA sequence: TGTGCCAGCACCGAGGCGGGGCATAATGAAAAACTGTTTTTT.

Regarding this clonotype: The final CDR3 position lacks the conserved phenylalanine or tryptophan, pointing to a likely read error. The limits of the CDR3 on the DNA are not certain, so only TCRdb's listed CDR3 is given. This chain uses TRBV1 with TRBJ2-1; the table calls TRBD1, which could not be checked here. TRBV1 has pseudogene status. Ends included, the CDR3 has 13 residues. CDR3 sequence reads: CTSWGQGGNEQFS.

As concerns this clonotype: Without the conserved terminal phenylalanine or tryptophan, this CDR3 likely stems from a read error. The chain couples TRBV11-2 to TRBJ2-5; TRBD1 is a possible D gene (6 bases). There are 14 residues in the CDR3. Germline CDR1 reads SGHAT; CDR2 reads FQNNGV. The CDR3 nucleotides read TGTGCCAACAGCCACGGGACACCTCCCGGGACCCAGTACTCC. Its translation: CANSHGTPPGTQYS.

As for this clonotype: A read error may account for a junction end that differs from germline. The genes are TRBV29-1 and TRBJ2-7; D is perhaps TRBD1 (5 bases). The CDR3 is made up of 12 amino acids. Germline V gene lookup returns CDR1 SQVTM and CDR2 ANQGSEA. The CDR3 DNA sequence: TGCAGCGTCACCGAGACAGTCTACAAGCAGTACTTC. It codes for CSVTETVYKQYF.

On this clonotype itself: This may be a read error, as it is one base from a much larger clone. The chain carries TRBV6-5 and TRBJ1-1, with 9 bases lining up with TRBD1. The CDR3 has 15 residues. Germline CDR1 MNHEY, CDR2 SVGAGI. CDR3 loop: CVSSFGTGRSTEAFF. As DNA, the CDR3 is TGTGTCAGCAGTTTCGGGACAGGGAGGAGCACTGAAGCTTTCTTT.

Concerning this clonotype itself: The junction and the germline gene differ at one end; a read error may be behind it. The J gene is TRBJ1-5, the V gene TRBV20-1; a possible D gene is TRBD1 (5 bases). CDR1 DFQATT and CDR2 SNEGSKA come from the germline V gene (reference sequence). The CDR3 runs to 16 residues. The CDR3 DNA is TGCTGTGCTAGAGATGGAGGGACGGTTGGGTATCAGCCCCAGCATTTT. It translates to CCARDGGTVGYQPQHF.

Regarding this clonotype: This CDR3 fails to terminate in the conserved phenylalanine or tryptophan, so it likely reflects a read error. This sequence joins TRBV29-1 and TRBJ2-3; TRBD2 aligns across 10 bases. The CDR3 is 15 amino acids. From germline, CDR1 is SQVTM and CDR2 ANQGSEA. The CDR3 bases are TGCAGCGTTACGATTAGCGGGGGGCACACAGATATGCAGTATTAT. Translating gives CSVTISGGHTDMQYY.